Presented here are 29 T cell receptor beta chains from one specimen sequenced in a study of T cell responses to AZD1222 COVID-19 vaccine. The protocol was immunoSEQ multiplex PCR, while the TCRdb copy is restricted to in-frame clones and leaves out a portion. The sample yields nearly 110,000 clones, around nine tenths seen once. The specimen was peripheral blood, collected on day 0 of AZD1222 vaccination. These receptors were obtained from an adult in good health.

This sequence joins TRBV14 and TRBJ1-2; 9 nucleotides line up with TRBD1. Germline loops: CDR1 SGHDN, CDR2 FVKESK. V was clipped by 6 bases and J by 8 bases; unmatched bases: 10. The CDR3 loop spans 14 amino acids. CDR3 loop: CASRQTGGQFGYTF. CDR3 coding DNA: TGTGCCAGCAGACAGACAGGGGGTCAATTCGGCTACACCTTC.

CDR3 in DNA: TGTGCCAGCACCGATAGCGGGGGGGCTGGTGAGCAGTTCTTC. Amino acids: CASTDSGGAGEQFF. The chain links TRBV6-5 to TRBJ2-1; TRBD2 agrees at 11 bases. CDR1 and CDR2 (germline): MNHEY, SVGAGI. V gave up 7 bases and J gave up 9 bases; unmatched junction bases: 8. The CDR3 consists of 14 residues.

This clone was picked up one time. Its ends do not fully match the called genes, so a read error is possible. The V gene is TRBV5-1, the J gene TRBJ1-2; 8 bases agree with TRBD1. This CDR3 region has 16 residues. Germline V gene sequence: CDR1 SGHRS, CDR2 YFSETQ. The DNA for the CDR3 is TGCGCCAGCAGCTCCTCTGGGGCAGGGGGCAATAGTGGCGACACCTTC. It codes for CASSSSGAGGNSGDTF.

This chain links TRBV19 with TRBJ2-7; 8 bases fit TRBD1. V was clipped by 5 bases and J by 3 bases; unmatched bases: 12. This CDR3 comprises 16 residues. CDR1 LNHDA and CDR2 SQIVND come from the germline V gene (reference sequence). DNA for the CDR3: TGTGCCAGTAGTGGTCAGGGGGCGAGACGATACTACGAGCAGTACTTC. Residues: CASSGQGARRYYEQYF. Supplemented by reference TRBV19 and TRBJ2-7, the full variable domain reads DGGITQSPKYLFRKEGQNVTLSCEQNLNHDAMYWYRQDPGQGLRLIYYSQIVNDFQKGDIAEGYSVSREKKESFPLTVTSAQKNPTAFYLCASSGQGARRYYEQYFGPGTRLTVT.

V and J are TRBV6-5 and TRBJ2-7; TRBD2 might be the D (5 bases). This CDR3 comprises 15 residues. Germline CDR1 is MNHEY and CDR2 is SVGAGI. V was pared by 7 bases and J by 5 bases, with 21 bases between. The CDR3, as DNA: TGTGCCAGCATCGGGCCCCTGAGGGCCCTTGACGAGCAGTACTTC. Its protein is CASIGPLRALDEQYF.

The genes are TRBV29-1 and TRBJ2-7; 8 positions match TRBD2. Germline assignment: CDR1 SQVTM and CDR2 ANQGSEA. CDR3 length: 14 residues. The ends lost 7 bases at V and 4 bases at J; junction bases unmatched: 12. For the CDR3, the DNA is TGCAGCGCAGCCCCCGGGGGGGGCTTATACGAGCAGTACTTC. It translates to CSAAPGGGLYEQYF.

This rearrangement joins TRBV15 to TRBJ2-5, with a tentative D call TRBD1 (6 bases). Germline V gene sequence: CDR1 LNHNV, CDR2 YYDKDF (reference sequence). CDR3 length: 14 residues. Trimming cost V 2 bases and J 3 bases, with 10 bases left between them. The CDR3 coding sequence is TGTGCCACCAGCAGATCCGGGACAAAAGAGACCCAGTACTTC. It yields the protein CATSRSGTKETQYF.

The chain joins TRBV29-1 to TRBJ1-3; D uncertain. The V end lost 6 bases, the J end lost 3 bases, and 12 bases lay between the germline ends. The CDR3 has 13 amino acids. Germline lookup yields CDR1 SQVTM and CDR2 ANQGSEA. CDR3 region: CSVGDLIGNTIYF. In DNA, the CDR3 is TGCAGCGTGGGAGATCTAATTGGAAACACCATATATTTT.

V and J are TRBV6-5 and TRBJ1-2; D gene ambiguous. Germline V lookup: CDR1 MNHEY, CDR2 SVGAGI. Trimming took 6 bases from V and 3 from J, leaving 14 bases between them. The CDR3 has 14 residues. CDR3 residues: CASRIPGGYYGYTF. CDR3 DNA: TGTGCCAGCAGAATACCCGGAGGGTACTATGGCTACACCTTC.

The V call is TRBV6-5, the J call TRBJ1-1; 9 bases align to TRBD1. CDR1 is MNHEY, CDR2 SVGAGI, per germline. Trimming cost V 6 bases and J 4 bases; bases outside gene matches: 9. The CDR3 runs to 15 residues. The CDR3 nucleotides are TGTGCCAGCAGGGGGGGGACAGGGCGCCCCACTGAAGCTTTCTTT. This encodes CASRGGTGRPTEAFF.

The rearrangement links TRBV7-9 to TRBJ1-2, with D tentatively TRBD1 (5 bases). This CDR3 has 16 residues. The V end was cut by 5 bases, the J end by 2 bases, with 18 bases between. CDR1 SEHNR and CDR2 FQNEAQ come from the germline V gene (reference sequence). The CDR3 bases are TGTGCCAGCAGCCCGGGGGTCGGGGTAACCAACTATGGCTACACCTTC. It codes for CASSPGVGVTNYGYTF.

The rearrangement links TRBV7-9 to TRBJ2-3, with D uncertain. The CDR3 sequence is 19 residues long. Trimming took off 1 base at V and 2 bases at J, with 22 bases between the two ends. In germline, CDR1 is SEHNR, CDR2 FQNEAQ (reference sequence). The CDR3 coding sequence is TGTGCCAGCAGCTTAGGGGCCTTTTCCCATGGAATTAACACAGATACGCAGTATTTT. Amino acids: CASSLGAFSHGINTDTQYF.

The chain is built from TRBV6-5 and TRBJ1-4, with TRBD1 matching over 8 bases. CDR3 size: 14 residues. V lost 4 bases, J lost 8 bases, and 6 bases stayed unmatched. CDR1 MNHEY and CDR2 SVGAGI come from the germline V gene. The CDR3 nucleotides read TGTGCCAGCAGTTTCGACAGGGGTTACGAAAAACTGTTTTTT. It specifies CASSFDRGYEKLFF.

In regard to this clone: Other DNA sequences of this sample code for an identical CDR3. J is TRBJ2-2 and V is TRBV4-3; D gene unclear. V gave up 0 bases and J gave up 6 bases, with 8 bases separating them. Germline V CDR1 and CDR2: LGHNA, YSLEER. The CDR3 is 14 residues long. CDR3 nucleotide sequence: TGCGCCAGCAGCCAAGATCAGGCACCCGGGGAGCTGTTTTTT. Its protein is CASSQDQAPGELFF.

This sequence joins TRBV20-1 and TRBJ2-1, with 9 positions matching TRBD2. Germline assignment: CDR1 DFQATT and CDR2 SNEGSKA (reference sequence). The CDR3 runs to 16 residues. V dropped 3 bases and J dropped 1; count of bases not matched to a gene: 7. The CDR3 DNA reads TGCAGTGCTAGTAGCGGGGGCAAAGGATCCTACAATGAGCAGTTCTTC. This gives the protein CSASSGGKGSYNEQFF.

The chain uses TRBV6-4 and TRBJ2-1; 11 nucleotides match TRBD1. CDR1 is MRHNA and CDR2 is SNTAGT in the germline V gene. The CDR3 runs 13 residues. With 10 bases clipped from V and 7 bases from J, the junction kept 6 bases outside the gene matches. The CDR3 loop reads CATRDRGTNEQFF. DNA of the CDR3: TGTGCCACCCGGGACAGGGGGACAAATGAGCAGTTCTTC.

For the CDR3, the DNA is TGTGCCAGCAGCTCCCGACCGACTAGCGGGGACAATGAGCAGTTCTTC. Protein: CASSSRPTSGDNEQFF. The chain is built from TRBV13 and TRBJ2-1; 11 bases align to TRBD2. CDR3 length: 16 amino acids. Germline CDR1 reads PRHDT; CDR2 reads FYEKMQ (reference sequence). The ends lost 4 bases at V and 5 bases at J; junction bases unmatched: 7.

This chain joins TRBV5-6 and TRBJ1-1; no definite D call. Deletions cut 0 bases from V and 9 bases from J, with 9 bases between. This CDR3 comprises 12 residues. The germline CDR1 and CDR2 sequences are SGHDT and YYEEEE. The CDR3 sequence is CASSLVRGKAFF. The CDR3 region has the DNA TGTGCCAGCAGCTTGGTTCGGGGTAAAGCTTTCTTT.

The V and J genes are TRBV27 and TRBJ1-1; no clear D. This CDR3 spans 14 amino acids. Germline CDR1 reads MNHEY; CDR2 reads SMNVEV (reference sequence). Trimming pared 3 bases from V and 5 bases from J, leaving 13 bases between. CDR3 nucleotide sequence: TGTGCCAGCAGTTTGGACCCACGTGGGACTGAAGCTTTCTTT. The encoded protein is CASSLDPRGTEAFF.

This clone was found once. The V and J genes are TRBV11-2 and TRBJ2-5, with 11 bases fitting TRBD2. Per the germline V gene, CDR1 is SGHAT and CDR2 is FQNNGV. This CDR3 contains 14 residues. V shed 3 bases and J 4 bases; nucleotides not matched to a gene: 1. CDR3 amino acids: CASSFGTSGETQYF. CDR3 nucleotide sequence: TGTGCCAGCAGCTTCGGGACTAGCGGAGAGACCCAGTACTTC.

The chain recombines TRBV2 with TRBJ2-1; 9 bases are a match to TRBD1. The germline V gene has CDR1 SNHLY and CDR2 FYNNEI. With V trimmed by 6 bases and J by 7 bases, 4 bases remained unmatched. The CDR3 totals 13 residues. In DNA form, the CDR3 reads TGTGCCAGCAGAAAACAGGGGGCTAATGAGCAGTTCTTC. Residues: CASRKQGANEQFF.

DNA for the CDR3: TGTGCCAGCAGTCCTAGGGGGTTTTCAGAGACCCAGTACTTC. This gives the protein CASSPRGFSETQYF. The chain couples TRBV6-5 to TRBJ2-5; maybe TRBD1 (6 bases). Germline CDR1 is MNHEY and CDR2 is SVGAGI. The CDR3 spans 14 residues. The ends were cut back, 5 bases at V and 4 bases at J, with 14 bases in the middle.

This chain uses TRBV3-1 (or the pseudogene TRBV3-2) with TRBJ2-2; D is unclear. V lost 4 bases and J 4 bases, leaving 10 bases between the germline ends. The CDR3 has 14 residues. CDR1 is LGHDT and CDR2 is YNNKEL in the germline V gene (reference sequence). The CDR3 loop is CASSPGRGTGELFF. In DNA form, the CDR3 reads TGTGCCAGCAGCCCCGGACGCGGCACCGGGGAGCTGTTTTTT.

The chain joins TRBV25-1 to TRBJ1-2; 7 bases agree with TRBD1. Trimming cost V 4 bases and J 3 bases; bases outside gene matches: 8. The CDR3 is made up of 15 amino acids. CDR1 and CDR2 (germline): MGHDK, SYGVNS. The CDR3 is CASSGYRGVDYGYTF. Written as DNA, the CDR3 is TGTGCCAGCAGTGGATACAGGGGAGTGGACTATGGCTACACCTTC.

The chain links TRBV5-6 to TRBJ1-3, with 7 positions matching TRBD1. This CDR3 region has 16 residues. Germline loops: CDR1 SGHDT, CDR2 YYEEEE. V lost 4 bases to trimming and J lost 0 bases; unmatched junction nucleotides: 7. The CDR3 DNA reads as TGTGCCAGCAGCCTGACAGGGAGCCCCTCTGGAAACACCATATATTTT. Its translation is CASSLTGSPSGNTIYF.

The rearrangement uses TRBV7-8 and TRBJ1-2, with TRBD1 as a possible D gene (5 bases). Germline CDR1 SGHVS, CDR2 FQNEAQ. V was cut by 4 bases and J by 0 bases, with 12 bases left in between. The CDR3 has 15 residues. In DNA, the CDR3 is TGTGCCAGCAGCTCCTCGGGGGGGGCTAACTATGGCTACACCTTC. It yields the protein CASSSSGGANYGYTF.

This clone showed up just once. This chain joins TRBV13 and TRBJ2-4; the D gene is possibly TRBD2 (5 bases). Between the trimmed V and J ends, which lost 6 bases and 2 bases, there was a span of 14 bases. The CDR3 has 15 residues. CDR1 and CDR2 from the germline V gene are PRHDT and FYEKMQ (reference sequence). CDR3 bases: TGTGCCAGCAGGGGCAGTAGCGTGACCAAAAACATTCAGTACTTC. This translates into CASRGSSVTKNIQYF.

This chain connects TRBV7-8 to TRBJ2-2, with D perhaps matching TRBD2 (7 bases). Germline V gene data show CDR1 as SGHVS and CDR2 as FQNEAQ. CDR3 length equals 15 residues. V was trimmed by 5 bases and J by 6 bases, leaving 16 bases between them. DNA for the CDR3: TGTGCCAGCAGCCCGGTTGGGGGGGCCCCCGGGGAGCTGTTTTTT. Translation gives CASSPVGGAPGELFF.

This clone was seen only a few times. The J gene is TRBJ1-5, the V gene TRBV19; possible D gene TRBD1, 5 bases. V dropped 4 bases and J dropped 7 bases, with 11 bases sitting between them. This CDR3 comprises 13 residues. Per the germline V gene, CDR1 is LNHDA and CDR2 is SQIVND (reference sequence). CDR3 coding DNA: TGTGCCAGTAGTAGGGGGGAATGGCAGCCCCAGCATTTT. It yields the protein CASSRGEWQPQHF.